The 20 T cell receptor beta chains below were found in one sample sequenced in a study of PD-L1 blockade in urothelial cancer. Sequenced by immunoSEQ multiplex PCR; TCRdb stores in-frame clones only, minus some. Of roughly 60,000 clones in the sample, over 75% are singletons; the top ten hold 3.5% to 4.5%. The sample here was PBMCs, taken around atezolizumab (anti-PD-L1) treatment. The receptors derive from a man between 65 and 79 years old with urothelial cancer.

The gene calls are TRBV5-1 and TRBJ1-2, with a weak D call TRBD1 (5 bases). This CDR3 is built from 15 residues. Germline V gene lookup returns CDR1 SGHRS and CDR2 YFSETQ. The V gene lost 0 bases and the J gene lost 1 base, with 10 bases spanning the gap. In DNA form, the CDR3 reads TGCGCCAGCAGCTTGGATGGCAGGGTTAACTATGGCTACACCTTC. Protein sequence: CASSLDGRVNYGYTF. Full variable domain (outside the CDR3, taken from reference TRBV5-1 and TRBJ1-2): KAGVTQTPRYLIKTRGQQVTLSCSPISGHRSVSWYQQTPGQGLQFLFEYFSETQRNKGNFPGRFSGRQFSNSRSEMNVSTLELGDSALYLCASSLDGRVNYGYTFGSGTRLTVV.

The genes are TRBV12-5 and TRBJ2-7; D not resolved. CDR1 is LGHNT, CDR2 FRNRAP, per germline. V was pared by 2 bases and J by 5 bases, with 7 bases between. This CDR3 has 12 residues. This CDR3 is CASGLMYNEQYF. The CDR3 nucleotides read TGTGCTAGTGGTTTGATGTATAACGAGCAGTACTTC.

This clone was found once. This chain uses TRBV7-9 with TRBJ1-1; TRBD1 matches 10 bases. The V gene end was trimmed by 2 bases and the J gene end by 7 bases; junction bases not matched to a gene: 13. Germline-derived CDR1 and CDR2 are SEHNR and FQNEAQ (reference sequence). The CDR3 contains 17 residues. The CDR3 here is CASSLSPGTGVAGEAFF. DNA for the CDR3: TGTGCCAGCAGCTTATCCCCCGGGACAGGGGTTGCGGGTGAAGCTTTCTTT. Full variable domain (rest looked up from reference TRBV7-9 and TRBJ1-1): DTGVSQNPRHKITKRGQNVTFRCDPISEHNRLYWYRQTLGQGPEFLTYFQNEAQLEKSRLLSDRFSAERPKGSFSTLEIQRTEQGDSAMYLCASSLSPGTGVAGEAFFGQGTRLTVV.

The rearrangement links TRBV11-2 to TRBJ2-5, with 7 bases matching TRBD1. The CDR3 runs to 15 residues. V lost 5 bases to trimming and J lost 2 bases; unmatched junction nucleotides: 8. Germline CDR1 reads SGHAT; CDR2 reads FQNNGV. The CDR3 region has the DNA TGTGCCAGCAGCGGGTGGGGACAGATACAAGAGACCCAGTACTTC. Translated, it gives CASSGWGQIQETQYF.

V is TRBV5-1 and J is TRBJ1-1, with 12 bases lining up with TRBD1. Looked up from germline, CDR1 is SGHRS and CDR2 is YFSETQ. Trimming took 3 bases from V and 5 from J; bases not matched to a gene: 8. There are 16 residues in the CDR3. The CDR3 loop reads CASSWGDRGRGTEAFF. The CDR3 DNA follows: TGCGCCAGCAGCTGGGGGGACAGGGGGCGAGGAACTGAAGCTTTCTTT.

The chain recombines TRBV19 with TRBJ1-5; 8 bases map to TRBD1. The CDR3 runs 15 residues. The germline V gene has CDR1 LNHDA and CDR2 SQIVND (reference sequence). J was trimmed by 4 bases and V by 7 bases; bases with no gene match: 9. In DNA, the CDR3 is TGTGCCAGTAAAGAAAGACAGGGGACGAATCAGCCCCAGCATTTT. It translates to CASKERQGTNQPQHF. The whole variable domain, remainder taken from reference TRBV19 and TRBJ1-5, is DGGITQSPKYLFRKEGQNVTLSCEQNLNHDAMYWYRQDPGQGLRLIYYSQIVNDFQKGDIAEGYSVSREKKESFPLTVTSAQKNPTAFYLCASKERQGTNQPQHFGDGTRLSIL.

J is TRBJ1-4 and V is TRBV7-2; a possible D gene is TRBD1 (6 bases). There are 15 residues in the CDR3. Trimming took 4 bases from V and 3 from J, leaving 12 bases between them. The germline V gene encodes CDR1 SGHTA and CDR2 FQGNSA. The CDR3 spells CASSWGWTANEKLFF. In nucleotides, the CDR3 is TGTGCCAGCAGCTGGGGGTGGACAGCTAATGAAAAACTGTTTTTT.

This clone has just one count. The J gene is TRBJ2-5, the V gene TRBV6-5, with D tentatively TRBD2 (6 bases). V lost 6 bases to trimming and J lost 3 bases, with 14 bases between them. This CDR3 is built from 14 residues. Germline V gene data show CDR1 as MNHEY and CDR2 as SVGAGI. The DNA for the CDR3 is TGTGCCAGCAGGTTCAGGGAGGAAAAAGAGACCCAGTACTTC. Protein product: CASRFREEKETQYF.

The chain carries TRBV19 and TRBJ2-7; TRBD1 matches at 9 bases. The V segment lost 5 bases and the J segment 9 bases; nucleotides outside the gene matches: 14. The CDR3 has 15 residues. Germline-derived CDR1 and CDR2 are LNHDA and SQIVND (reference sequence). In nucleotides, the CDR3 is TGTGCCAGTAGTCTCGTCGGGACAGGGAAGTTTGGGCAGTACTTC. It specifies CASSLVGTGKFGQYF.

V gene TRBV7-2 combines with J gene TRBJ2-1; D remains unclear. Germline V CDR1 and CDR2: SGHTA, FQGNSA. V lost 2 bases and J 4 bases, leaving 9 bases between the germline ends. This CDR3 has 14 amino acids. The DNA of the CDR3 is TGTGCCAGCAGCTTAAGGCACAGATACAATGAGCAGTTCTTC. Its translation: CASSLRHRYNEQFF.

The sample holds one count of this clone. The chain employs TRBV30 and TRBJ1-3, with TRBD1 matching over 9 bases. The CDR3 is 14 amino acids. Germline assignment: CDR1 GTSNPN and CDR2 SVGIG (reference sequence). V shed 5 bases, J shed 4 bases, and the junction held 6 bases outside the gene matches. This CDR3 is CAWGDRAGGNTIYF. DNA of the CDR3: TGTGCCTGGGGGGACAGGGCTGGAGGAAACACCATATATTTT.

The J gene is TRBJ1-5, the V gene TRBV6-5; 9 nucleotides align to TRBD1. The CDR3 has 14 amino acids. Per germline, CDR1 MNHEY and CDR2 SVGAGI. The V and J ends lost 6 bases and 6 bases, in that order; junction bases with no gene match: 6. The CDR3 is CASRTGGSSQPQHF. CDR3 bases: TGTGCCAGCAGGACAGGGGGTTCAAGTCAGCCCCAGCATTTT.

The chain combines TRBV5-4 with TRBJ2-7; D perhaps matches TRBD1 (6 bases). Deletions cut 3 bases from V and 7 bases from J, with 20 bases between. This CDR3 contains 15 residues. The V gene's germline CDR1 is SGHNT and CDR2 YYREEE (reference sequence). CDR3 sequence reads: CASSSDRNPLREQYF. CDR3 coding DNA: TGTGCCAGCAGCTCCGACAGGAACCCTTTGAGGGAGCAGTACTTC. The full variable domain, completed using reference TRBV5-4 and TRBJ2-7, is ETGVTQSPTHLIKTRGQQVTLRCSSQSGHNTVSWYQQALGQGPQFIFQYYREEENGRGNFPPRFSGLQFPNYSSELNVNALELDDSALYLCASSSDRNPLREQYFGPGTRLTVT.

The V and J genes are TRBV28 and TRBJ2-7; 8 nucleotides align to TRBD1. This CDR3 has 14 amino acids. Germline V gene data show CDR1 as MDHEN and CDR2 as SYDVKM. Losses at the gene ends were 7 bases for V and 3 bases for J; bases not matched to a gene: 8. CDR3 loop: CASTGQGSLYEQYF. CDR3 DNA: TGTGCCAGCACCGGACAGGGTTCTCTCTACGAGCAGTACTTC.

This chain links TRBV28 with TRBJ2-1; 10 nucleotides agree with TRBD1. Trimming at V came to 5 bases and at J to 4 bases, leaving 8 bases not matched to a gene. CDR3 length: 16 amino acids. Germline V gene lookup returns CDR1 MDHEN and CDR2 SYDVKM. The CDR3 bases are TGTGCCAGCAGTGACAGGGGGCCTCCCTCTTACAATGAGCAGTTCTTC. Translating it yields CASSDRGPPSYNEQFF.

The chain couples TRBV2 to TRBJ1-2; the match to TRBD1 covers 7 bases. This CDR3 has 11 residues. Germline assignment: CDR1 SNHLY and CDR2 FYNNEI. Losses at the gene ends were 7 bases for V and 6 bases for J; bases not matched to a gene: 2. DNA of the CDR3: TGTGCCAGCACAGGGGGGAATGGCTACACCTTC. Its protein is CASTGGNGYTF.

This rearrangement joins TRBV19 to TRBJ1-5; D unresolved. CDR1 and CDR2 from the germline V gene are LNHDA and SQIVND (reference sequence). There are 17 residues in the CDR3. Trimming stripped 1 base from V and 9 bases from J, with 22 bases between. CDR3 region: CASSIGPGRARGSPQHF. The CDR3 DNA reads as TGTGCCAGTAGTATAGGGCCGGGGAGGGCCCGAGGGTCGCCCCAGCATTTT.

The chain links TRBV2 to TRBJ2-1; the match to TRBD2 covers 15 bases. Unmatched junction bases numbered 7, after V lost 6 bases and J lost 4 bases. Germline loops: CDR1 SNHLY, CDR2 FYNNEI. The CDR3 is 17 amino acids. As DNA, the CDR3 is TGTGCCAGCAGCGCTAGGACTAGCGGGAGGGGTTACAATGAGCAGTTCTTC. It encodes CASSARTSGRGYNEQFF.

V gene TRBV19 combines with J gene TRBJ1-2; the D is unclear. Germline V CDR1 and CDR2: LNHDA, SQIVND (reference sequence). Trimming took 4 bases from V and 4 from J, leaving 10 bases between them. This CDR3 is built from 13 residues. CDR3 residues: CASSRQVLYGYTF. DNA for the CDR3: TGTGCCAGTAGTAGGCAGGTGCTCTATGGCTACACCTTC.

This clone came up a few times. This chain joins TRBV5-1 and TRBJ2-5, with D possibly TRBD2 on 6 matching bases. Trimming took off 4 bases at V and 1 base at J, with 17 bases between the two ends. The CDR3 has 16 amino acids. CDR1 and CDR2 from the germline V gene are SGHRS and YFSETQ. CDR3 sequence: CASSPGVVTLQETQYF. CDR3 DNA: TGCGCCAGCAGCCCGGGAGTAGTTACCCTCCAAGAGACCCAGTACTTC.